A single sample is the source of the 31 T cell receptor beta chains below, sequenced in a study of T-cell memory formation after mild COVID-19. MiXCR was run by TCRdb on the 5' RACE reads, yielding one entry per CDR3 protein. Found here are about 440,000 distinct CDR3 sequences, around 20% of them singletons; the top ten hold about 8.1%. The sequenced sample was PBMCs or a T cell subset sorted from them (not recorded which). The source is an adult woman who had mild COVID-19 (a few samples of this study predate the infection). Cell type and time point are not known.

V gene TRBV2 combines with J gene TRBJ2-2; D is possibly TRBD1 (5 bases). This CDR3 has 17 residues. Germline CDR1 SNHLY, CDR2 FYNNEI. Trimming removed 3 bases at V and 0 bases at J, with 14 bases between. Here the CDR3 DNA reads TGTGCCAGCAGTGATCCTCTCCAGGGAACGAACACCGGGGAGCTGTTTTTT. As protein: CASSDPLQGTNTGELFF. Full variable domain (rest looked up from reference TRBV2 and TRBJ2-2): EPEVTQTPSHQVTQMGQEVILRCVPISNHLYFYWYRQILGQKVEFLVSFYNNEISEKSEIFDDQFSVERPDGSNFTLKIRSTKLEDSAMYFCASSDPLQGTNTGELFFGEGSRLTVL.

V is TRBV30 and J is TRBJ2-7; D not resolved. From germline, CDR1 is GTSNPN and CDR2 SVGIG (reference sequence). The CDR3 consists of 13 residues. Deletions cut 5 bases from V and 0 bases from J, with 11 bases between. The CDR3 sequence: CAWYSTDSYEQYF. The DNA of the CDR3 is TGTGCCTGGTACTCGACGGACTCCTACGAGCAGTACTTC.

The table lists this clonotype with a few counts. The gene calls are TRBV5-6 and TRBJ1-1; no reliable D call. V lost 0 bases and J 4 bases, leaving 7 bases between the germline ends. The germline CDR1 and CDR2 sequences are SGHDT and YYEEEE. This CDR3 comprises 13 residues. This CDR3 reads CASSLGGTTEAFF. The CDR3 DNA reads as TGTGCCAGCAGCTTGGGAGGAACCACTGAAGCTTTCTTT.

CDR3: CSARRVAGPDTEAFF. DNA for the CDR3: TGCAGTGCTAGAAGGGTAGCGGGTCCGGACACTGAAGCTTTCTTT. The chain joins TRBV20-1 to TRBJ1-1; D ambiguous. Germline lookup yields CDR1 DFQATT and CDR2 SNEGSKA (reference sequence). V lost 2 bases, J lost 3 bases, and 16 bases lay in between. This CDR3 is built from 15 residues.

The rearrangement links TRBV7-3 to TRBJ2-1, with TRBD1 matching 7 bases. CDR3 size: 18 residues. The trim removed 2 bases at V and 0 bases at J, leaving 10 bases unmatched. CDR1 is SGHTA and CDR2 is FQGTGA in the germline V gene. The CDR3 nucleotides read TGTGCCAGCAGCTTAGGGACAGCGCAAAGCCTCTCCTACAATGAGCAGTTCTTC. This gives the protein CASSLGTAQSLSYNEQFF.

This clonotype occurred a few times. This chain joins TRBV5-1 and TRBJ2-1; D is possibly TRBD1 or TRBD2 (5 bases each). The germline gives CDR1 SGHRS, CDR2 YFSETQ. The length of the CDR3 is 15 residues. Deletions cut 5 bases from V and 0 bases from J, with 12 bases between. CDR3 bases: TGCGCCAGCAGTTCGGGGACCACCTCCTACAATGAGCAGTTCTTC. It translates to CASSSGTTSYNEQFF.

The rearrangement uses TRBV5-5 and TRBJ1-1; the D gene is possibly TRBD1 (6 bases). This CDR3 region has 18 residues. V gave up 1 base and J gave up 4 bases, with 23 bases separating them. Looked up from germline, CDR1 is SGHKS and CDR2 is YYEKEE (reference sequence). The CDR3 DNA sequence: TGTGCCAGCAGCTTGCGATCCCTCCGGGACACTCGGATCACTGAAGCTTTCTTT. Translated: CASSLRSLRDTRITEAFF.

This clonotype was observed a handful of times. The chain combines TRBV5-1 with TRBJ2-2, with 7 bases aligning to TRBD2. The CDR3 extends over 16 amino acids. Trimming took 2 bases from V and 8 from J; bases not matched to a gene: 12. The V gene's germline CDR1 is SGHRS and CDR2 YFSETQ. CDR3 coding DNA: TGCGCCAGCAGCTTTTCGGGCCCCGCGGGAGTAGGGGAGCTGTTTTTT. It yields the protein CASSFSGPAGVGELFF. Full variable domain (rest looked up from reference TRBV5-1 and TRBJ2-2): KAGVTQTPRYLIKTRGQQVTLSCSPISGHRSVSWYQQTPGQGLQFLFEYFSETQRNKGNFPGRFSGRQFSNSRSEMNVSTLELGDSALYLCASSFSGPAGVGELFFGEGSRLTVL.

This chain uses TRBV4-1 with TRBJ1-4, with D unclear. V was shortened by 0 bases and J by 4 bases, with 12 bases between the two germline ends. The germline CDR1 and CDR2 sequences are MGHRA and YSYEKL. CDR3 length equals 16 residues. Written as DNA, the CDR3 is TGCGCCAGCAGCCAAGATCTTACAGTGAATAATGAAAAACTGTTTTTT. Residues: CASSQDLTVNNEKLFF.

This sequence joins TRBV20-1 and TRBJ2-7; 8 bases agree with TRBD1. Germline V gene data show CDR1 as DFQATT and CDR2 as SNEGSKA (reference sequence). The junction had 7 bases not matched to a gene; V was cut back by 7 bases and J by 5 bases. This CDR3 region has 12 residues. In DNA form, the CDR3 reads TGCAGTGTCCAGGGCAGGGGGCACGAGCAGTACTTC. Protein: CSVQGRGHEQYF.

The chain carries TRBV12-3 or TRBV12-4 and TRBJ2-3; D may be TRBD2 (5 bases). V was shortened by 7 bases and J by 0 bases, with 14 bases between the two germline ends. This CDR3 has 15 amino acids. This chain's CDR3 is CASIGSRASTDTQYF. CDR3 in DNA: TGTGCCAGCATCGGGTCGCGGGCCAGCACAGATACGCAGTATTTT.

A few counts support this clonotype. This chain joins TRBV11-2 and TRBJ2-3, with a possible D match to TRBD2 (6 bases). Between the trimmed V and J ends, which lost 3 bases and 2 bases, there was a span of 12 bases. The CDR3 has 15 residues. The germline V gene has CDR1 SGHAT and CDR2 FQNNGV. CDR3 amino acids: CASSFSGLITDTQYF. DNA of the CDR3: TGTGCCAGCAGCTTCAGCGGGCTAATCACAGATACGCAGTATTTT.

CDR3 in DNA: TGTGCCACCAGCGTACAGCGGGGGGCCCCCTACAATGAGCAGTTCTTC. Its protein product is CATSVQRGAPYNEQFF. The rearrangement joins TRBV15 to TRBJ2-1; 9 bases map to TRBD2. CDR3 size: 16 residues. V lost 5 bases to trimming and J lost 2 bases; unmatched junction nucleotides: 7. The V gene's germline CDR1 is LNHNV and CDR2 YYDKDF (reference sequence). Drawing the rest from reference TRBV15 and TRBJ2-1, the complete variable domain is DAMVIQNPRYQVTQFGKPVTLSCSQTLNHNVMYWYQQKSSQAPKLLFHYYDKDFNNEADTPDNFQSRRPNTSFCFLDIRSPGLGDTAMYLCATSVQRGAPYNEQFFGPGTRLTVL.

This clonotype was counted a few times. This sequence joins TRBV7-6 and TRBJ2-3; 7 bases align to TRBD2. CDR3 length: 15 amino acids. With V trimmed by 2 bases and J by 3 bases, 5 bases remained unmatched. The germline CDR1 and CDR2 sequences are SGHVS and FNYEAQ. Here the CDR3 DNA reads TGTGCCAGCAGCTTAACGGCGGGAGTAACAGATACGCAGTATTTT. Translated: CASSLTAGVTDTQYF.

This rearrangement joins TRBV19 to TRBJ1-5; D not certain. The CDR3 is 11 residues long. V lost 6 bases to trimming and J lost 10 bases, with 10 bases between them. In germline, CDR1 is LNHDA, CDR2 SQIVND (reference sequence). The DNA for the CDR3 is TGTGCCAGTAGGACCGAGGGTCCCCAGCATTTT. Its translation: CASRTEGPQHF. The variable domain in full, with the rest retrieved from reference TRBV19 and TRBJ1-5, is DGGITQSPKYLFRKEGQNVTLSCEQNLNHDAMYWYRQDPGQGLRLIYYSQIVNDFQKGDIAEGYSVSREKKESFPLTVTSAQKNPTAFYLCASRTEGPQHFGDGTRLSIL.

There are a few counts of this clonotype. The CDR3, as DNA: TGCGCCAGCAGCTTGGCCATTCTAGCGGGAGCCCCCAGCACAGATACGCAGTATTTT. Translation gives CASSLAILAGAPSTDTQYF. The chain joins TRBV5-1 to TRBJ2-3; 10 bases are shared with TRBD2. Germline-derived CDR1 and CDR2 are SGHRS and YFSETQ. The junction had 10 bases not matched to a gene; V was cut back by 0 bases and J by 0 bases. The CDR3 runs to 19 residues.

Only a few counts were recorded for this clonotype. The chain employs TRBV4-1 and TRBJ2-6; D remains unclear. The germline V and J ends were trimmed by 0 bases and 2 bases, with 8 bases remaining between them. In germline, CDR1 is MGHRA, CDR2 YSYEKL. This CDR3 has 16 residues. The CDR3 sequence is CASSQEGRAGANVLTF. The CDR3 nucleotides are TGCGCCAGCAGCCAAGAAGGCCGTGCTGGGGCCAACGTCCTGACTTTC.

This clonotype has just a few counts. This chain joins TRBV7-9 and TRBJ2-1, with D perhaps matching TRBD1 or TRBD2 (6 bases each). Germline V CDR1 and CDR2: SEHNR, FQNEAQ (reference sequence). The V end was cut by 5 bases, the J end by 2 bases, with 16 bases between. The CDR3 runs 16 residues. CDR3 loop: CASSLSGQGTYNEQFF. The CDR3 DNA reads TGTGCCAGCAGCCTAAGCGGGCAGGGGACCTACAATGAGCAGTTCTTC.

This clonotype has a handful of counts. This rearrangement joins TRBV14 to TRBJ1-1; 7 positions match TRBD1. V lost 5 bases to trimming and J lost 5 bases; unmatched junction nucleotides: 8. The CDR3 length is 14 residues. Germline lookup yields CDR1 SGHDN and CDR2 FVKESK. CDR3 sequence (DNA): TGTGCCAGCAGCTCGCAGGGGGGAAGGACTGAAGCTTTCTTT. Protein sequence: CASSSQGGRTEAFF.

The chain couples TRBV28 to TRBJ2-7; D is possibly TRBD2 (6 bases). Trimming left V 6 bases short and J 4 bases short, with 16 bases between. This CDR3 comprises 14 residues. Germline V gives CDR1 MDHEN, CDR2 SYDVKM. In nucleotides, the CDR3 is TGTGCCAGCAGGGACGGAGGGGCCGAGTACGAGCAGTACTTC. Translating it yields CASRDGGAEYEQYF.

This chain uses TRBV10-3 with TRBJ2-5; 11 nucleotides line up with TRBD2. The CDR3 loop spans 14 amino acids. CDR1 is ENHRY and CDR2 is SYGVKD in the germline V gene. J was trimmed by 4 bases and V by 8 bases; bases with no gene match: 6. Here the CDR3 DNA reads TGTGCCATCTCAGGGACTAGCGGACCAGAGACCCAGTACTTC. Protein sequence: CAISGTSGPETQYF.

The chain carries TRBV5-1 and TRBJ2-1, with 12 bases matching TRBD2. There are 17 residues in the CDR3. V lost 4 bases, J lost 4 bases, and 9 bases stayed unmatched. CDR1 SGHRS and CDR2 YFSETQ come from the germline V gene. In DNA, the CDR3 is TGCGCCAGCAGCGGGATCCGACTAGCGGGAGAGTACAATGAGCAGTTCTTC. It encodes CASSGIRLAGEYNEQFF.

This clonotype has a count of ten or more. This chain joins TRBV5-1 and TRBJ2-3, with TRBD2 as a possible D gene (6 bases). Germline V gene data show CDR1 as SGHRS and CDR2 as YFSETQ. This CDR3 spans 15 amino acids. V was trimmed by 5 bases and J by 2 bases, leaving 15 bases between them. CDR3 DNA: TGCGCCAGCAGAAAGGAGGGCCAAAACACAGATACGCAGTATTTT. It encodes CASRKEGQNTDTQYF.

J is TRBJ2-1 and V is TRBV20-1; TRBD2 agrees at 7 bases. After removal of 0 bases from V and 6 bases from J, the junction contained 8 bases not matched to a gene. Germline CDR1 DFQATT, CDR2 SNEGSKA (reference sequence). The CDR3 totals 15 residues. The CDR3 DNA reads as TGCAGTGCTAGAGAAGGCGGGAGCTGGGTCAATGAGCAGTTCTTC. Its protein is CSAREGGSWVNEQFF.

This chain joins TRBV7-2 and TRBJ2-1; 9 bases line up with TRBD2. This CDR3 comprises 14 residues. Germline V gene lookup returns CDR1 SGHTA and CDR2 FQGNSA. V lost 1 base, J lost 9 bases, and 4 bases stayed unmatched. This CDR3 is CASSLGGTSREQFF. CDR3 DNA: TGTGCCAGCAGCTTAGGGGGGACTAGCCGTGAGCAGTTCTTC.

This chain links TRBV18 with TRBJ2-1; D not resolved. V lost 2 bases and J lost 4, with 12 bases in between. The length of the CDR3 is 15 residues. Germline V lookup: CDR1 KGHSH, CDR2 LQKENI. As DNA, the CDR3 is TGTGCCAGCTCACCAAGAGGAGCGTATTACAATGAGCAGTTCTTC. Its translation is CASSPRGAYYNEQFF.

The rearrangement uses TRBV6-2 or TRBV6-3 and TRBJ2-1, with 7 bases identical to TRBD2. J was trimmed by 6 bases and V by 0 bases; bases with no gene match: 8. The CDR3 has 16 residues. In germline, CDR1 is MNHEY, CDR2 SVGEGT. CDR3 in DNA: TGTGCCAGCAGTTACTCGAGGCAGGGAGGGTTCAATGAGCAGTTCTTC. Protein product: CASSYSRQGGFNEQFF.

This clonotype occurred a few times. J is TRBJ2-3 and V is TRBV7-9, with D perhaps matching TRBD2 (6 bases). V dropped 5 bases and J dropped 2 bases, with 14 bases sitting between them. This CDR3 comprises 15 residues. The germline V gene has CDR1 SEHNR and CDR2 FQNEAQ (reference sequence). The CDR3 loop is CASSPRGGNTDTQYF. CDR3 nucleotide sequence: TGTGCCAGCAGCCCAAGAGGAGGGAACACAGATACGCAGTATTTT. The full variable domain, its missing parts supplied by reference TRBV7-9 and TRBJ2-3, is DTGVSQNPRHKITKRGQNVTFRCDPISEHNRLYWYRQTLGQGPEFLTYFQNEAQLEKSRLLSDRFSAERPKGSFSTLEIQRTEQGDSAMYLCASSPRGGNTDTQYFGPGTRLTVL.

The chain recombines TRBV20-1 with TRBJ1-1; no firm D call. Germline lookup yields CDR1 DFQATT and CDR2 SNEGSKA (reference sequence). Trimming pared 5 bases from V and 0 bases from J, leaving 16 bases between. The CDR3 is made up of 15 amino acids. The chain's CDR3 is CSAYRRRNMNTEAFF. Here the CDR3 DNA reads TGCAGTGCTTACCGTCGACGGAACATGAACACTGAAGCTTTCTTT.

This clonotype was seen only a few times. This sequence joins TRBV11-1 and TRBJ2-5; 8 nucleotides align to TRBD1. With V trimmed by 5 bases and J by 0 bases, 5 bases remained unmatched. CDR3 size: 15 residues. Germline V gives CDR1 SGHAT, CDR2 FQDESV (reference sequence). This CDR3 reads CASSVDREYQETQYF. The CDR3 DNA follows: TGTGCCAGCAGCGTGGACAGGGAGTACCAAGAGACCCAGTACTTC.

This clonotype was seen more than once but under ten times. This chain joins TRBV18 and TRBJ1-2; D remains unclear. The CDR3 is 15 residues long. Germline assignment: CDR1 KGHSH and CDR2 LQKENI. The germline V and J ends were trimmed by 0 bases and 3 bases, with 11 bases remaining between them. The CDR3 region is CASSPPGNRDYGYTF. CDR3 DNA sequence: TGTGCCAGCTCACCACCAGGTAACAGAGACTATGGCTACACCTTC.